The 6 T cell receptor beta chains given below trace back to one sample, sequenced in a study of control samples from healthy donors and cancer patients. The table came from immunoSEQ multiplex PCR; TCRdb's copy has only in-frame clones and leaves some out. The sample yields 80,000 or so clones, approximately 92% seen once. The sequenced sample was blood. The receptors were gathered from an older woman in good health.

J is TRBJ1-5 and V is TRBV28, with D maybe TRBD1 (6 bases). This CDR3 is built from 15 residues. Trimming took off 4 bases at V and 3 bases at J, with 13 bases between the two ends. Per the germline V gene, CDR1 is MDHEN and CDR2 is SYDVKM. CDR3 amino acids: CASSSADRTNQPQHF. CDR3 DNA: TGTGCCAGCAGTTCCGCGGACAGAACCAATCAGCCCCAGCATTTT.

The CDR3 loop reads CASSFPTVALAGETDTQYF. CDR3 nucleotide sequence: TGTGCCAGCAGCTTCCCCACGGTGGCACTAGCGGGAGAAACAGATACGCAGTATTTT. The chain joins TRBV7-8 to TRBJ2-3; 11 bases are shared with TRBD2. V lost 3 bases to trimming and J lost 3 bases; unmatched junction nucleotides: 14. Germline V lookup: CDR1 SGHVS, CDR2 FQNEAQ. The CDR3 runs 19 residues. The whole variable domain, remainder taken from reference TRBV7-8 and TRBJ2-3, is GAGVSQSPRYKVAKRGQDVALRCDPISGHVSLFWYQQALGQGPEFLTYFQNEAQLDKSGLPSDRFFAERPEGSVSTLKIQRTQQEDSAVYLCASSFPTVALAGETDTQYFGPGTRLTVL.

The chain carries TRBV18 and TRBJ1-2, with TRBD1 matching 9 bases. With 3 bases clipped from V and 6 bases from J, the junction kept 2 bases outside the gene matches. Germline-derived CDR1 and CDR2 are KGHSH and LQKENI. The CDR3 is 13 amino acids. The DNA of the CDR3 is TGTGCCAGCTCACCCACAGGGGGCGATGGCTACACCTTC. It yields the protein CASSPTGGDGYTF.

This clone was observed once. The chain couples TRBV7-9 to TRBJ1-1; D is perhaps TRBD1 (5 bases). This CDR3 contains 14 residues. Germline V lookup: CDR1 SEHNR, CDR2 FQNEAQ (reference sequence). Trimming shortened V by 5 bases and J by 1 base, and 11 bases separated the two germline ends. As DNA, the CDR3 is TGTGCCAGCAGCCCGACGGGGGAGAACACTGAAGCTTTCTTT. It translates to CASSPTGENTEAFF.

J is TRBJ1-1 and V is TRBV7-2, with TRBD1 as a possible D gene (6 bases). The germline CDR1 and CDR2 sequences are SGHTA and FQGNSA. The CDR3 runs to 14 residues. Trimming pared 5 bases from V and 5 bases from J, leaving 15 bases between. The CDR3 coding sequence is TGTGCCAGCAGCCTCCAGGGGTCCGTTACTGAAGCTTTCTTT. It yields the protein CASSLQGSVTEAFF.

The CDR3 bases are TGTGCCAGCTTTCCCCGGGGGAGATGGGGTGGCTACACCTTC. This encodes CASFPRGRWGGYTF. The V gene is TRBV28, the J gene TRBJ1-2, with D tentatively TRBD1 (5 bases). The CDR3 consists of 14 residues. Germline CDR1 is MDHEN and CDR2 is SYDVKM. Trimming cost V 8 bases and J 7 bases, with 20 bases left between them.